The entry below describes one TCR beta chain. No antigen is known for it. The data were taken from a study of T-cell memory formation after mild COVID-19. Study-wide results and caveats: While clones contracting from day 15 to 85 were balanced between CD4 and CD8, later expanders leaned CD4+.

Barcoded TCR alpha and TCR beta cDNA libraries with UMIs came from 5'RACE using constant-segment primers. MiXCR, applied by TCRdb to the 5' RACE reads, yields one record per CDR3 protein. The sample has approximately 340,000 distinct CDR3 sequences; roughly 13% are singletons. From germline, CDR1 is SGHAT and CDR2 FQNNGV. The CDR3 contains 14 residues. V shed 1 base and J shed 2 bases, with 7 bases lying between them. Sequenced material: PBMCs or a T cell subset sorted from them (not recorded which). This chain connects TRBV11-2 to TRBJ2-3, with D hard to call. This receptor was taken from a man aged 18 to 29 who had mild COVID-19 (a few samples of this study predate the infection). Cell type and time point are not known. The CDR3 nucleotides are TGTGCCAGCAGCTTAGTTGCGCCCACAGATACGCAGTATTTT. Its translation is CASSLVAPTDTQYF.